One and the same sample provided the 8 T cell receptor beta chains below, sequenced in a study of monozygotic twins with inflammatory bowel disease. TCRdb re-called the 5' RACE reads and shows each CDR3 protein once, DNA omitted. The clone table shows 150,000 to 200,000 distinct CDR3 sequences, with the ten largest holding 2.8%. The sequenced sample was blood. The source is a human donor with ulcerative colitis or Crohn's disease, or a healthy co-twin of an affected twin (not recorded which).

The chain links TRBV18 to TRBJ2-2; TCRdb proposes TRBD1, but this gene call is untestable without DNA. The CDR3 sequence is 16 residues long. Germline assignment: CDR1 KGHSH and CDR2 LQKENI. CDR3 protein: CASSRGTGTNTGELFF. The full variable domain, in which reference TRBV18 and TRBJ2-2 provide the parts outside the CDR3, is NAGVMQNPRHLVRRRGQEARLRCSPMKGHSHVYWYRQLPEEGLKFMVYLQKENIIDESGMPKERFSAEFPKEGPSILRIQQVVRGDSAAYFCASSRGTGTNTGELFFGEGSRLTVL.

V and J are TRBV20-1 and TRBJ2-1. Germline V gives CDR1 DFQATT, CDR2 SNEGSKA (reference sequence). The CDR3 consists of 14 residues. The CDR3 loop is CSAEGRRSYNEQFF.

This chain joins TRBV5-1 and TRBJ1-5; TCRdb indicates TRBD1, and absent DNA this call remains unverified. Germline CDR1 reads SGHRS; CDR2 reads YFSETQ. The CDR3 has 15 residues. This chain's CDR3 is CASSYTDSYNQPQHF.

The gene calls are TRBV5-1 and TRBJ2-7. Looked up from germline, CDR1 is SGHRS and CDR2 is YFSETQ. This CDR3 has 19 residues. The CDR3 sequence: CASSLEENIVGVITYEQYF. Looking up the rest from reference TRBV5-1 and TRBJ2-7 gives the full variable domain: KAGVTQTPRYLIKTRGQQVTLSCSPISGHRSVSWYQQTPGQGLQFLFEYFSETQRNKGNFPGRFSGRQFSNSRSEMNVSTLELGDSALYLCASSLEENIVGVITYEQYFGPGTRLTVT.

The chain joins TRBV20-1 to TRBJ1-1; with no DNA, the TCRdb D assignment of TRBD1 cannot be verified. The CDR3 contains 13 residues. Germline V gene data show CDR1 as DFQATT and CDR2 as SNEGSKA (reference sequence). The CDR3 loop is CSAQGPRVTEAFF.

The chain couples TRBV6-2 or TRBV6-3 to TRBJ2-3; checking the TCRdb D call of TRBD1 is not possible without DNA. Germline V lookup: CDR1 MNHEY, CDR2 SVGEGT. CDR3 length: 15 amino acids. The CDR3 is CASRHRDRGTDTQYF.

The rearrangement uses TRBV4-3 and TRBJ2-2; the D call from TCRdb, TRBD1, cannot be confirmed without DNA. CDR1 LGHNA and CDR2 YSLEER come from the germline V gene. CDR3 length equals 16 residues. CDR3 loop: CASSQGITGVAGELFF.

V and J are TRBV7-9 and TRBJ1-1; TCRdb names TRBD1, which stays unverified in the absence of DNA. The CDR3 extends over 16 amino acids. Germline assignment: CDR1 SEHNR and CDR2 FQNEAQ (reference sequence). CDR3 sequence: CASRPSGTLMNTEAFF.